This T cell receptor (beta chain) is from a study of OX40 agonist ivuxolimab in advanced cancers. Study background: Patients with prior anti-PD-1, anti-PD-L1 or anti-CTLA-4 therapy were eligible; 40% had some.

This table comes from immunoSEQ multiplex PCR, and its TCRdb copy is limited to in-frame clones, with some not included. The sample contains around 56,000 clones, approximately 79% of which appear only once. Prior autoimmune disease or systemic immunosuppression barred patients. Study findings and constraints: With doses of 0.1 to 3.0 mg/kg, CD4+ and CD8+ blood T cells had undergone clonal expansion by week 6. In CD8+ T cells, expanded clones were on average more numerous than in CD4+.

Comments on this clone: Its matching antigen is unknown.

Trimming took off 1 base at V and 0 bases at J, with 12 bases between the two ends. The germline V gene has CDR1 MNHEY and CDR2 SMNVEV (reference sequence). The CDR3 extends over 16 amino acids. The input for sequencing was CD4+ or CD8+ T cells sorted from blood, taken in a trial of the OX40 agonist ivuxolimab. This chain uses TRBV27 with TRBJ1-1; D perhaps matches TRBD1 (6 bases). The clonotype originates from an adult with an advanced solid tumor such as melanoma, head and neck, liver or kidney cancer. CDR3 sequence (DNA): TGTGCCAGCAGTTTATTCCGCACAGGGATGAACACTGAAGCTTTCTTT. This encodes CASSLFRTGMNTEAFF.